Sequencing of this T cell receptor beta chain was carried out in a study of T cell responses to AZD1222 COVID-19 vaccine. Study conclusions and caveats: It should be noted that donors were predominantly white British and more often female, and clonal diversity was possibly underestimated.

Repertoires were generated with immunoSEQ multiplex PCR, while TCRdb's copy carries only in-frame clones and drops some. The sample includes around 150,000 clones, about 92% seen only once; the top ten take roughly 4.5%. On this clone itself: Antigen unknown.

This receptor was identified in an adult in good health. Source: peripheral blood, taken on day 0 of MenACWY control vaccination.

CDR3 sequence (DNA): TGTGCCAGCAGCACCCCGGGGTCGTCGTACAATGAGCAGTTCTTC. It specifies CASSTPGSSYNEQFF. V is TRBV7-9 and J is TRBJ2-1; weak D call: TRBD2 (5 bases). The germline gives CDR1 SEHNR, CDR2 FQNEAQ (reference sequence). V was trimmed by 5 bases and J by 4 bases, leaving 15 bases between them. The CDR3 totals 15 residues.